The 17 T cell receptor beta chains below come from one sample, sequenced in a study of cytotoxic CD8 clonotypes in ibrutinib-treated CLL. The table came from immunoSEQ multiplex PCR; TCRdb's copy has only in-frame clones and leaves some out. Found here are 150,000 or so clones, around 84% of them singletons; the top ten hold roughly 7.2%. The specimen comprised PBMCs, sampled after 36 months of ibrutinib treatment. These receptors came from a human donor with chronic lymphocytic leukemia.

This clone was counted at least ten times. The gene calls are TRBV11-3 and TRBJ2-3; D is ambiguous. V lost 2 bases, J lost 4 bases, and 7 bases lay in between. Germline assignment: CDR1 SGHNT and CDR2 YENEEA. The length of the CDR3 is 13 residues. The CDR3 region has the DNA TGTGCCAGCAGCTTACTAATGGCAGATACGCAGTATTTT. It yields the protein CASSLLMADTQYF.

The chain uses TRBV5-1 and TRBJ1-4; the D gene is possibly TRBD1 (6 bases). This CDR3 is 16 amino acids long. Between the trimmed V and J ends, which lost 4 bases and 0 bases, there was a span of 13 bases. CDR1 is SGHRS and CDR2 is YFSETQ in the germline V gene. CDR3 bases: TGCGCCAGCAGCCACGGGGACACCGCAACTAATGAAAAACTGTTTTTT. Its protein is CASSHGDTATNEKLFF.

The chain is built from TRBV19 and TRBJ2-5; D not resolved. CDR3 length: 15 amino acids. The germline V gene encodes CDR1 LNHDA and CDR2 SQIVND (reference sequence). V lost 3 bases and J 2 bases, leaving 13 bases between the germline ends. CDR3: CASSIDPDLQETQYF. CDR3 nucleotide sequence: TGTGCCAGTAGTATTGATCCGGATTTGCAAGAGACCCAGTACTTC.

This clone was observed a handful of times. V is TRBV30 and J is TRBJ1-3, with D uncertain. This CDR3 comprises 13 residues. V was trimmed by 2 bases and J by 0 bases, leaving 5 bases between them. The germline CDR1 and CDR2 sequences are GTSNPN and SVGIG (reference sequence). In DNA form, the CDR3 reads TGTGCCTGGAGTCGGCACTCTGGAAACACCATATATTTT. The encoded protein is CAWSRHSGNTIYF.

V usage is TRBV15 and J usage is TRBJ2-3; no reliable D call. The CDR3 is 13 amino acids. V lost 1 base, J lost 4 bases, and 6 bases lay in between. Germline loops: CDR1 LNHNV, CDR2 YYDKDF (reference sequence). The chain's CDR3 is CATSRAGSDTQYF. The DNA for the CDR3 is TGTGCCACCAGCAGAGCTGGATCAGATACGCAGTATTTT.

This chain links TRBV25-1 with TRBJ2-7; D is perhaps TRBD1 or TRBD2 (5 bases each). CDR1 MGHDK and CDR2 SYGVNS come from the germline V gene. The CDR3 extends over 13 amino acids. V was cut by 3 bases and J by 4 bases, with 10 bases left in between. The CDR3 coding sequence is TGTGCCAGCAGTGATAGAGGGGTATACGAGCAGTACTTC. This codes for CASSDRGVYEQYF.

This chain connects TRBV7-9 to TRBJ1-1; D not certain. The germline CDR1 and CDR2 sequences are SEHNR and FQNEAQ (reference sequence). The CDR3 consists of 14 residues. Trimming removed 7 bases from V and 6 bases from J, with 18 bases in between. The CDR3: CASTLSSRTAEAFF. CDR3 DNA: TGTGCCAGCACCCTATCGTCCAGAACAGCTGAAGCTTTCTTT.

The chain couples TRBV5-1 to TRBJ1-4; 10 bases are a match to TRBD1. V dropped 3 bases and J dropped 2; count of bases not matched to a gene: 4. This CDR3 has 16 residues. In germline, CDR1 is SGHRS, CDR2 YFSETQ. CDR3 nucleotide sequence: TGCGCCAGCAGCTCGGGACAGGGGAACACTAATGAAAAACTGTTTTTT. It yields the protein CASSSGQGNTNEKLFF.

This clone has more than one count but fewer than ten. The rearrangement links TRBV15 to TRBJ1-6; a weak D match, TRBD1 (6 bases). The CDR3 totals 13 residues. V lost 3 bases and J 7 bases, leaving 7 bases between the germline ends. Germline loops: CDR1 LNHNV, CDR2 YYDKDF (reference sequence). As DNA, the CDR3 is TGTGCCACCAGCAGCGACAGGAATTCACCCCTCCACTTT. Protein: CATSSDRNSPLHF.

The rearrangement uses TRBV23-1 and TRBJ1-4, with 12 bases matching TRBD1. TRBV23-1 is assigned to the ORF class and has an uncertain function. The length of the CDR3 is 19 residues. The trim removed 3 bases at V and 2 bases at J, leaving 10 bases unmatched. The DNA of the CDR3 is TGCGCCAGCAGTCAGCACCGGGGACAGGGGGCTCTGACTAATGAAAAACTGTTTTTT. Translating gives CASSQHRGQGALTNEKLFF.

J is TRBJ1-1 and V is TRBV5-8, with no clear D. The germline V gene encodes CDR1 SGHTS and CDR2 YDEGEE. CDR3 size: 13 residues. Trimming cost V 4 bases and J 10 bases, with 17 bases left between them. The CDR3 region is CASSPGSEIGAFF. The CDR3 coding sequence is TGTGCCAGCAGCCCGGGAAGTGAGATTGGAGCTTTCTTT. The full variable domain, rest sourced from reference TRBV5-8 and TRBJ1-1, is EAGVTQSPTHLIKTRGQQATLRCSPISGHTSVYWYQQALGLGLQFLLWYDEGEERNRGNFPPRFSGRQFPNYSSELNVNALELEDSALYLCASSPGSEIGAFFGQGTRLTVV.

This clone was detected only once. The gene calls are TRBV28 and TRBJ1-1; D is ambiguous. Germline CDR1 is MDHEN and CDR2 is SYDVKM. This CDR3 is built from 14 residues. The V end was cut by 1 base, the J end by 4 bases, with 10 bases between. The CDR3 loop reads CASSLLSGITEAFF. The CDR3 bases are TGTGCCAGCAGTTTATTATCCGGGATCACTGAAGCTTTCTTT.

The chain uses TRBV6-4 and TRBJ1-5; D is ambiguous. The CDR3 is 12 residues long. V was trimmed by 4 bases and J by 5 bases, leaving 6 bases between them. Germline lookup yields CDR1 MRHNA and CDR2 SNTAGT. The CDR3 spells CASSAGDQPQHF. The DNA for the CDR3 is TGTGCCAGCAGTGCCGGTGATCAGCCCCAGCATTTT.

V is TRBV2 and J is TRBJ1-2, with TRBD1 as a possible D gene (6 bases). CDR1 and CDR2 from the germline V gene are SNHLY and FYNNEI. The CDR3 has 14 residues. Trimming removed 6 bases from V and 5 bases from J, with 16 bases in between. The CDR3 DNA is TGTGCCAGCAGGGACGGGGGCTTGGGTTATGGCTACACCTTC. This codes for CASRDGGLGYGYTF.

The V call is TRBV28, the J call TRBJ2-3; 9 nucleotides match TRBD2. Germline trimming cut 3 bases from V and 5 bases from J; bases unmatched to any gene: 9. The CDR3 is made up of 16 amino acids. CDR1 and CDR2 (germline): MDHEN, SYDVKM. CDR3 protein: CASSFPKAGGIDTQYF. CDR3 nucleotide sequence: TGTGCCAGCAGTTTCCCGAAAGCGGGAGGAATAGATACGCAGTATTTT.

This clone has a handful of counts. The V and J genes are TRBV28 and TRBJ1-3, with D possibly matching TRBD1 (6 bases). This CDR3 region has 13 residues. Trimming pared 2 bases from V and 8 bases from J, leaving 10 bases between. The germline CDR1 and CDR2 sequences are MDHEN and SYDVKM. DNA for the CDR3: TGTGCCAGCAGTTTAAACAGGGCGGACACCATATATTTT. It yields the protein CASSLNRADTIYF.

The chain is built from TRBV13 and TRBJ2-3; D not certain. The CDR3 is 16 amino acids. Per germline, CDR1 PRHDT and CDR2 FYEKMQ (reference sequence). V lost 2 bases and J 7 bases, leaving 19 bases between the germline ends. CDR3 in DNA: TGTGCCAGCAGCTTATATGGCTCCACCTCACAGAATACGCAGTATTTT. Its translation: CASSLYGSTSQNTQYF.